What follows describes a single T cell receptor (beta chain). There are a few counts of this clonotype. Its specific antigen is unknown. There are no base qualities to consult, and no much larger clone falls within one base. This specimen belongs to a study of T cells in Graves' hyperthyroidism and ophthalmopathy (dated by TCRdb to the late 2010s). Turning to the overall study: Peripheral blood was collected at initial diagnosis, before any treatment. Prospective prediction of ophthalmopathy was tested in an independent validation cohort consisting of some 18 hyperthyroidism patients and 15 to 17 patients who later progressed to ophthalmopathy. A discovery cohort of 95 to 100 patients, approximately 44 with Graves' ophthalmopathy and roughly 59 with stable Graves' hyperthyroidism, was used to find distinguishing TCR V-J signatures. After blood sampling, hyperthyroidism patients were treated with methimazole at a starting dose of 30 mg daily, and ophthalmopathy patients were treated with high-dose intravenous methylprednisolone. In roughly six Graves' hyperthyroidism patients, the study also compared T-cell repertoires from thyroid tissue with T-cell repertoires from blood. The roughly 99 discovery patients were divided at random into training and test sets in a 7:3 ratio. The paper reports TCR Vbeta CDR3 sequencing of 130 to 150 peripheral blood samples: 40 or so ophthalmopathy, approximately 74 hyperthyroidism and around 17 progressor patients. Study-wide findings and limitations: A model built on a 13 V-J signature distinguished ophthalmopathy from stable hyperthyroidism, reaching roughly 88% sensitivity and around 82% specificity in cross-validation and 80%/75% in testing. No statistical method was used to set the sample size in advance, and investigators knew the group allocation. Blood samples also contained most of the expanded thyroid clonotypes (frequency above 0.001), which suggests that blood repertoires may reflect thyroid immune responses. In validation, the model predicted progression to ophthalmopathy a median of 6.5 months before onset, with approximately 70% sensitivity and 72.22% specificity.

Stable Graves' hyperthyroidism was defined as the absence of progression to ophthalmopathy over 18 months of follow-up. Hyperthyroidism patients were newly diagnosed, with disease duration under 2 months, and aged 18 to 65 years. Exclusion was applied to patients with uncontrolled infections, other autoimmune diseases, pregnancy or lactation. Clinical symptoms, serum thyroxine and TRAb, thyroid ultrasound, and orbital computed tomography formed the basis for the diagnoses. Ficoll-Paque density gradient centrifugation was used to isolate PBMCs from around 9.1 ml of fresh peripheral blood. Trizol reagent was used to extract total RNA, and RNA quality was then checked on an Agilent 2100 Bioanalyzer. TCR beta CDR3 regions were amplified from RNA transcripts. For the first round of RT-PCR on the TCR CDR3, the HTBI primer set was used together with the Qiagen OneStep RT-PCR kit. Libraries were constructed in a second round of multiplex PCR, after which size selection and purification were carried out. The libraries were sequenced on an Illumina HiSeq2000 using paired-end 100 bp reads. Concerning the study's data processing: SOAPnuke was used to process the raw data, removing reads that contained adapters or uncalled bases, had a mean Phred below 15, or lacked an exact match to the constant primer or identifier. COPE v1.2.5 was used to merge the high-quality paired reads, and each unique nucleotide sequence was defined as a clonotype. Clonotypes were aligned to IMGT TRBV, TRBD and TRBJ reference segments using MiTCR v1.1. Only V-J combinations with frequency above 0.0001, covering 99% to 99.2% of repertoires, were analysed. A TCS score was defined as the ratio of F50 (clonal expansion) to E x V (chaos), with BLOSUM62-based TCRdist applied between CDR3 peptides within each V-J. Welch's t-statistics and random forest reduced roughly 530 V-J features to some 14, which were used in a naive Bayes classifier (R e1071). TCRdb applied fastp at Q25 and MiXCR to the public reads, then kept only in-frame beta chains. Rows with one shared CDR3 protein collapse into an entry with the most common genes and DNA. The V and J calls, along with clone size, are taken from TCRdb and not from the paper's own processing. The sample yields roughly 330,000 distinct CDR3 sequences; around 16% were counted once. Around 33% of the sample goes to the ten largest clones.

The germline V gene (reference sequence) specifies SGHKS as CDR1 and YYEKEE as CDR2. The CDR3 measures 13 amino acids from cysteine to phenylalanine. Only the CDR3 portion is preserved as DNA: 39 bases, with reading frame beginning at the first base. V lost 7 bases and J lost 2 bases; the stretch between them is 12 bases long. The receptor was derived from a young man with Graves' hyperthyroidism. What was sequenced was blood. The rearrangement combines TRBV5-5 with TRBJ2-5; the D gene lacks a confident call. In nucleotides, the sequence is TGTGCCAGCGGGTGGGGTGAACAAGAGACCCAGTACTTC. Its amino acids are CASGWGEQETQYF.